These 23 T cell receptor beta chains originate from one sample sequenced in a study of siplizumab effects on memory and regulatory T cells. Using immunoSEQ multiplex PCR, the repertoire was profiled, and TCRdb retains in-frame clones only, with some absent. Seen here are over 95,000 clones, 85% to 95% observed once, and the top ten hold over 0.15%. Material for sequencing was non-Treg CD4+ T cells sorted from blood. The source of these receptors is a human donor in good health.

The genes are TRBV4-3 and TRBJ1-2; 7 bases agree with TRBD1. CDR3 size: 15 residues. CDR1 is LGHNA and CDR2 is YSLEER in the germline V gene. V lost 1 base to trimming and J lost 5 bases; unmatched junction nucleotides: 7. CDR3 sequence reads: CASSQGTGIRYGYTF. The CDR3, as DNA: TGCGCCAGCAGCCAAGGGACAGGAATTCGGTATGGCTACACCTTC.

This chain links TRBV5-6 with TRBJ1-2; D is unresolved. The germline gives CDR1 SGHDT, CDR2 YYEEEE. The CDR3 sequence is 15 residues long. Deletions cut 4 bases from V and 4 bases from J, with 17 bases between. The DNA of the CDR3 is TGTGCCAGCAGCCAGCCCTGGGTTGAGGGCTATGGCTACACCTTC. Residues: CASSQPWVEGYGYTF.

This chain links TRBV5-6 with TRBJ2-5; D is uncertain. V lost 2 bases and J lost 4, with 12 bases in between. This CDR3 spans 14 amino acids. Germline V gene lookup returns CDR1 SGHDT and CDR2 YYEEEE. The CDR3 reads CASSFELIGETQYF. CDR3 nucleotides: TGTGCCAGCAGCTTCGAGTTGATTGGAGAGACCCAGTACTTC.

This clone showed up just once. The rearrangement links TRBV16 to TRBJ1-2; 8 positions match TRBD1. The V segment lost 4 bases and the J segment 8 bases; nucleotides outside the gene matches: 12. The germline CDR1 and CDR2 sequences are KGHSY and FQNENV. The CDR3 runs 15 residues. The CDR3 nucleotides read TGTGCCAGCAGCCTCTACACCGGGACAGGCGGCGGCTACACCTTC. This codes for CASSLYTGTGGGYTF. Combining the CDR3 with reference TRBV16 and TRBJ1-2 gives the whole variable domain GEEVAQTPKHLVRGEGQKAKLYCAPIKGHSYVFWYQQVLKNEFKFLISFQNENVFDETGMPKERFSAKCLPNSPCSLEIQATKLEDSAVYFCASSLYTGTGGGYTFGSGTRLTVV.

The CDR3 loop is CASSPGGLNQPQHF. CDR3 nucleotides: TGTGCCAGCAGCCCCGGGGGGCTGAATCAGCCCCAGCATTTT. The rearrangement uses TRBV6-6 and TRBJ1-5; D is perhaps TRBD1 (6 bases). The CDR3 covers 14 residues. CDR1 is MNHNY and CDR2 is SVGAGI in the germline V gene (reference sequence). The ends were cut back, 6 bases at V and 4 bases at J, with 13 bases in the middle.

As to this clone: This is likely a read error, given that the CDR3 carries no conserved phenylalanine or tryptophan at its end. It is unclear where the CDR3 begins or ends on the DNA, so no DNA is shown, and the CDR3 is as TCRdb lists it. The CDR3 protein is CASNRKFP. V is TRBV2 and J is TRBJ1-2. CDR1 is SNHLY and CDR2 is FYNNEI in the germline V gene. The CDR3 has 8 residues if both end residues are counted.

This chain joins TRBV7-2 and TRBJ2-7; D is uncertain. The CDR3 sequence is 15 residues long. Germline V lookup: CDR1 SGHTA, CDR2 FQGNSA. Trimming removed 1 base from V and 2 bases from J, with 12 bases in between. The CDR3 DNA sequence: TGTGCCAGCAGCTTAGACGTGCGGCTCACCTACGAGCAGTACTTC. It specifies CASSLDVRLTYEQYF.

V usage is TRBV6-5 and J usage is TRBJ2-5; D is perhaps TRBD2 (6 bases). The CDR3 spans 14 residues. V was pared by 2 bases and J by 2 bases, with 9 bases between. Germline CDR1 and CDR2: MNHEY and SVGAGI. The CDR3 reads CASSYGGIQETQYF. CDR3 DNA sequence: TGTGCCAGCAGTTACGGAGGGATTCAAGAGACCCAGTACTTC.

This clone was recorded only once. The rearrangement uses TRBV5-4 and TRBJ2-5, with a weak D call TRBD2 (5 bases). CDR1 and CDR2 (germline): SGHNT, YYREEE (reference sequence). The CDR3 is made up of 14 amino acids. V was shortened by 0 bases and J by 7 bases, with 13 bases between the two germline ends. The CDR3 protein is CASSLAWQAGTQYF. For the CDR3, the DNA is TGTGCCAGCAGCTTGGCCTGGCAGGCGGGGACCCAGTACTTC.

This chain uses TRBV28 with TRBJ2-4; TRBD2 might be the D (5 bases). The CDR3 has 11 amino acids. Germline V gene data show CDR1 as MDHEN and CDR2 as SYDVKM. With 7 bases removed from V and 6 bases from J, the gap between germline ends came to 7 bases. The CDR3 sequence: CASNRGNIQYF. In nucleotides, the CDR3 is TGTGCCAGCAATCGGGGAAACATTCAGTACTTC.

The rearrangement joins TRBV6-6 to TRBJ1-2; no clear D. Trimming cost V 6 bases and J 6 bases, with 14 bases left between them. The germline gives CDR1 MNHNY, CDR2 SVGAGI (reference sequence). This CDR3 has 13 residues. The CDR3 bases are TGTGCCAGCAGAACGGAGCTGAGGGATGGCTACACCTTC. Translated: CASRTELRDGYTF.

The genes are TRBV6-5 and TRBJ1-5; no definite D call. Germline-derived CDR1 and CDR2 are MNHEY and SVGAGI. The CDR3 sequence is 14 residues long. V lost 5 bases, J lost 0 bases, and 8 bases lay in between. In DNA form, the CDR3 reads TGTGCCAGCAGTGCTGACAATAGCAATCAGCCCCAGCATTTT. It translates to CASSADNSNQPQHF.

This chain links TRBV21-1 with TRBJ2-1; TRBD2, as called in the table, went unchecked against the DNA. TRBV21-1 is a pseudogene locus. CDR3 length equals 14 residues. The CDR3 region is CASSKARASNEQFF. For the CDR3, the DNA is TGTGCCAGCAGCAAAGCGCGAGCAAGTAATGAGCAGTTCTTC.

The chain couples TRBV5-6 to TRBJ2-1, with no clear D. This CDR3 has 15 amino acids. CDR1 is SGHDT, CDR2 YYEEEE, per germline. V lost 1 base, J lost 0 bases, and 8 bases lay in between. DNA of the CDR3: TGTGCCAGCAGCTTGTATGGAAGCTCCTACAATGAGCAGTTCTTC. The encoded protein is CASSLYGSSYNEQFF.

V and J are TRBV25-1 and TRBJ2-4; D is unclear. Germline V gene lookup returns CDR1 MGHDK and CDR2 SYGVNS. This CDR3 spans 17 amino acids. V was shortened by 6 bases and J by 0 bases, with 18 bases between the two germline ends. The CDR3 sequence: CASRAKPLFLAKNIQYF. Here the CDR3 DNA reads TGTGCCAGCAGGGCTAAACCCTTATTTCTAGCCAAAAACATTCAGTACTTC.

This clone was counted a single time. J is TRBJ2-5 and V is TRBV6-5, with a weak D call TRBD1 (5 bases). V was clipped by 2 bases and J by 5 bases, with 9 bases between them. Germline V gene data show CDR1 as MNHEY and CDR2 as SVGAGI. The CDR3 totals 13 residues. CDR3: CASSYPGKETQYF. CDR3 bases: TGTGCCAGCAGTTACCCAGGGAAGGAGACCCAGTACTTC.

This sequence joins TRBV5-1 and TRBJ2-7; 9 nucleotides agree with TRBD2. This CDR3 is 14 amino acids long. Per the germline V gene, CDR1 is SGHRS and CDR2 is YFSETQ. The ends lost 0 bases at V and 6 bases at J; junction bases unmatched: 4. This CDR3 is CASSLVSGGTEQYF. The CDR3 region has the DNA TGCGCCAGCAGCTTGGTTAGCGGGGGTACCGAGCAGTACTTC.

The chain links TRBV29-1 to TRBJ1-6, with 10 bases identical to TRBD1. Trimming removed 5 bases from V and 8 bases from J; junction bases left unmatched: 3. Germline values: CDR1 SQVTM, CDR2 ANQGSEA. There are 13 residues in the CDR3. CDR3 region: CSVRDRGDSPLHF. CDR3 DNA sequence: TGCAGCGTTCGGGACAGGGGTGATTCACCCCTCCACTTT.

This clone was seen just once. V and J are TRBV29-1 and TRBJ2-5; 11 bases are shared with TRBD1. The CDR3 sequence is 13 residues long. Germline-derived CDR1 and CDR2 are SQVTM and ANQGSEA. V trimming: 7 bases; J trimming: 3 bases; junction bases outside the gene matches: 4. DNA for the CDR3: TGCAGCGGTGGGGGACAGGGGGAAGAGACCCAGTACTTC. As protein: CSGGGQGEETQYF.

V usage is TRBV5-6 and J usage is TRBJ2-5, with TRBD1 matching 9 bases. The CDR3 is 14 residues long. After removal of 0 bases from V and 6 bases from J, the junction contained 3 bases not matched to a gene. Germline V gene data show CDR1 as SGHDT and CDR2 as YYEEEE. As DNA, the CDR3 is TGTGCCAGCAGCTTGGGGACAGGGGTGCAGACCCAGTACTTC. Residues: CASSLGTGVQTQYF. Combining the CDR3 with reference TRBV5-6 and TRBJ2-5 gives the whole variable domain DAGVTQSPTHLIKTRGQQVTLRCSPKSGHDTVSWYQQALGQGPQFIFQYYEEEERQRGNFPDRFSGHQFPNYSSELNVNALLLGDSALYLCASSLGTGVQTQYFGPGTRLLVL.

This clone has more than one count but fewer than ten. The chain couples TRBV30 to TRBJ1-1; D possibly corresponds to TRBD1 (5 bases). With 3 bases removed from V and 4 bases from J, the gap between germline ends came to 9 bases. This CDR3 has 12 amino acids. Germline CDR1 is GTSNPN and CDR2 is SVGIG (reference sequence). The CDR3 protein is CAWSPRVTEAFF. The CDR3 DNA follows: TGTGCCTGGAGCCCCAGGGTCACTGAAGCTTTCTTT.

The J gene is TRBJ2-5, the V gene TRBV2; TRBD1 might be the D (6 bases). Per the germline V gene, CDR1 is SNHLY and CDR2 is FYNNEI. V lost 1 base and J lost 0, with 9 bases in between. The CDR3 spans 15 residues. In DNA form, the CDR3 reads TGTGCCAGCAGTGAAGACAGGGCGTACCAAGAGACCCAGTACTTC. Translating gives CASSEDRAYQETQYF.

V gene TRBV29-1 combines with J gene TRBJ2-5, with 9 bases identical to TRBD2. V gave up 4 bases and J gave up 1 base; unmatched junction bases: 4. CDR3 size: 14 residues. Germline V CDR1 and CDR2: SQVTM, ANQGSEA. CDR3 sequence: CSVGQAGGQETQYF. CDR3 DNA: TGCAGCGTTGGGCAAGCGGGGGGCCAAGAGACCCAGTACTTC.